These 22 T cell receptor beta chains were sequenced from one sample in a study of cytomegalovirus exposure and HLA in healthy donors. Some clones are missing from TCRdb's copy, which holds only in-frame ones; the method was immunoSEQ multiplex PCR. The sample has 180,000 or so clones, roughly nine tenths seen once. Source material: PBMCs. These receptors came from a man aged 18 to 29 in good health and CMV-seropositive.

This chain links TRBV20-1 with TRBJ2-5; D gene unclear. CDR3 length: 9 amino acids. The germline CDR1 and CDR2 sequences are DFQATT and SNEGSKA (reference sequence). The CDR3 is CSPPRTQYF. DNA of the CDR3: TGCAGCCCGCCCAGGACCCAGTACTTC.

This chain links TRBV2 with TRBJ2-4; 8 bases fit TRBD1. The trim removed 10 bases at V and 3 bases at J, leaving 5 bases unmatched. Germline CDR1 reads SNHLY; CDR2 reads FYNNEI. The CDR3 runs 13 residues. CDR3 nucleotide sequence: TGTGCCACTCAGGGGGCGGGCAAAAACATTCAGTACTTC. Its translation is CATQGAGKNIQYF.

Here the CDR3 reads CASSSPAQGGAEAFF. CDR3 DNA sequence: TGTGCCAGCAGCTCACCCGCCCAGGGTGGGGCTGAAGCTTTCTTT. V usage is TRBV5-8 and J usage is TRBJ1-1; D is possibly TRBD1 (5 bases). Per the germline V gene, CDR1 is SGHTS and CDR2 is YDEGEE. The CDR3 covers 15 residues. V gave up 3 bases and J gave up 6 bases, with 18 bases separating them. The full variable domain, with the rest looked up from reference TRBV5-8 and TRBJ1-1, is EAGVTQSPTHLIKTRGQQATLRCSPISGHTSVYWYQQALGLGLQFLLWYDEGEERNRGNFPPRFSGRQFPNYSSELNVNALELEDSALYLCASSSPAQGGAEAFFGQGTRLTVV.

This chain connects TRBV4-3 to TRBJ2-1; 8 bases fit TRBD2. The CDR3 totals 15 residues. The trim removed 0 bases at V and 7 bases at J, leaving 5 bases unmatched. Germline V lookup: CDR1 LGHNA, CDR2 YSLEER. CDR3 coding DNA: TGCGCCAGCAGCCAAGATTCCAGCGGGAGAAATGAGCAGTTCTTC. Protein: CASSQDSSGRNEQFF.

This sequence joins TRBV19 and TRBJ1-5; 8 nucleotides match TRBD1. Germline V gene lookup returns CDR1 LNHDA and CDR2 SQIVND (reference sequence). The CDR3 spans 15 residues. V gave up 5 bases and J gave up 2 bases; unmatched junction bases: 5. CDR3: CASSAHRGGNQPQHF. CDR3 in DNA: TGTGCCAGTAGTGCTCACAGGGGGGGCAATCAGCCCCAGCATTTT.

The chain has TRBV10-3 and TRBJ1-1; D is perhaps TRBD1 (5 bases). CDR1 ENHRY and CDR2 SYGVKD come from the germline V gene. Between the trimmed V and J ends, which lost 0 bases and 7 bases, there was a span of 12 bases. This CDR3 is 14 amino acids long. The CDR3 DNA reads TGTGCCATCAGTGAGTCGGGGGGTAGGAGTGAAGCTTTCTTT. This gives the protein CAISESGGRSEAFF.

The chain couples TRBV4-1 to TRBJ1-2; 9 bases match TRBD1. This CDR3 spans 15 amino acids. Germline values: CDR1 MGHRA, CDR2 YSYEKL. The J segment lost 2 bases and the V segment lost 3 bases, leaving 4 bases of the junction unmatched. The CDR3 protein is CASSHSTGGNYGYTF. The CDR3 nucleotides read TGCGCCAGCAGCCATTCGACAGGGGGGAACTATGGCTACACCTTC.

This chain links TRBV5-1 with TRBJ2-1; 12 bases agree with TRBD2. CDR1 and CDR2 (germline): SGHRS, YFSETQ. The CDR3 runs 16 residues. The V gene end was trimmed by 7 bases and the J gene end by 1 base; junction bases not matched to a gene: 6. The CDR3 region has the DNA TGCGCCAGCCGCTCTAGCGGGGGGGCATCCTACAATGAGCAGTTCTTC. It codes for CASRSSGGASYNEQFF. The full variable domain, its missing parts supplied by reference TRBV5-1 and TRBJ2-1, is KAGVTQTPRYLIKTRGQQVTLSCSPISGHRSVSWYQQTPGQGLQFLFEYFSETQRNKGNFPGRFSGRQFSNSRSEMNVSTLELGDSALYLCASRSSGGASYNEQFFGPGTRLTVL.

The CDR3 loop is CASSPRSENTEAFF. The CDR3, as DNA: TGTGCCAGCTCACCAAGATCAGAGAACACTGAAGCTTTCTTT. The V gene is TRBV18, the J gene TRBJ1-1; no clear D. Germline V CDR1 and CDR2: KGHSH, LQKENI. V lost 2 bases and J lost 1, with 8 bases in between. The CDR3 spans 14 residues.

The sample holds one count of this clone. The gene calls are TRBV10-3 and TRBJ2-7; TRBD2 aligns across 8 bases. The CDR3 contains 15 residues. Germline-derived CDR1 and CDR2 are ENHRY and SYGVKD. V gave up 3 bases and J gave up 5 bases; unmatched junction bases: 9. The CDR3: CAISDTGSSGDEQYF. The CDR3 bases are TGTGCCATCAGTGACACCGGGAGTAGCGGGGACGAGCAGTACTTC.

The rearrangement joins TRBV2 to TRBJ2-7; D perhaps matches TRBD1 (7 bases). There are 13 residues in the CDR3. In germline, CDR1 is SNHLY, CDR2 FYNNEI. V was cut by 6 bases and J by 4 bases, with 13 bases left in between. In nucleotides, the CDR3 is TGTGCCAGCAGCGGGGACAGCGGGTACGAGCAGTACTTC. Translation: CASSGDSGYEQYF.

The gene calls are TRBV2 and TRBJ1-1; 7 bases are a match to TRBD1. CDR3 length equals 14 residues. Germline CDR1 and CDR2: SNHLY and FYNNEI. Trimming removed 6 bases from V and 0 bases from J; junction bases left unmatched: 4. CDR3 sequence: CASSGQVMNTEAFF. The CDR3 nucleotides read TGTGCCAGCAGCGGACAGGTCATGAACACTGAAGCTTTCTTT.

A remark on this clone: An end of the junction does not agree with germline; a read error may underlie this. This sequence joins TRBV7-7 and TRBJ2-3, with D possibly TRBD2 on 6 matching bases. This CDR3 is 15 amino acids long. CDR1 and CDR2 from the germline V gene are SSHAT and FNYEAQ (reference sequence). In nucleotides, the CDR3 is TGTGCTAGCAGCCCCGTTGGGGGGAACACAGATACGCAGTATTTT. Protein sequence: CASSPVGGNTDTQYF.

The chain uses TRBV19 and TRBJ2-1; 8 nucleotides line up with TRBD2. Germline CDR1 is LNHDA and CDR2 is SQIVND (reference sequence). The V and J ends lost 3 bases and 5 bases, in that order; junction bases with no gene match: 12. CDR3 length equals 17 residues. The chain's CDR3 is CASSIGAGGPQDNEQFF. The CDR3 coding sequence is TGTGCCAGTAGTATTGGGGCGGGAGGACCCCAGGACAATGAGCAGTTCTTC. Full variable domain (missing parts from reference TRBV19 and TRBJ2-1): DGGITQSPKYLFRKEGQNVTLSCEQNLNHDAMYWYRQDPGQGLRLIYYSQIVNDFQKGDIAEGYSVSREKKESFPLTVTSAQKNPTAFYLCASSIGAGGPQDNEQFFGPGTRLTVL.

V is TRBV4-1 and J is TRBJ2-7; the match to TRBD2 covers 8 bases. Germline V lookup: CDR1 MGHRA, CDR2 YSYEKL. This CDR3 has 16 residues. Trimming at V came to 0 bases and at J to 4 bases, leaving 8 bases not matched to a gene. The CDR3 protein is CASSQDLGTRSYEQYF. CDR3 nucleotides: TGCGCCAGCAGCCAAGATCTTGGGACTAGATCATACGAGCAGTACTTC.

The chain uses TRBV4-3 and TRBJ1-2, with 7 bases matching TRBD1. The V segment lost 0 bases and the J segment 4 bases; nucleotides outside the gene matches: 11. Germline V gives CDR1 LGHNA, CDR2 YSLEER. The CDR3 length is 17 residues. In DNA form, the CDR3 reads TGCGCCAGCAGCCAAGACGTTCGAGGGGGCACTAGCTATGGCTACACCTTC. Translated, it gives CASSQDVRGGTSYGYTF.

The chain is built from TRBV7-2 and TRBJ2-7, with 9 bases matching TRBD2. V lost 5 bases, J lost 0 bases, and 8 bases stayed unmatched. Germline lookup yields CDR1 SGHTA and CDR2 FQGNSA. The CDR3 totals 16 residues. The CDR3 region is CASSLDSSGTSYEQYF. The CDR3 nucleotides read TGTGCCAGCAGCCTCGATTCTAGCGGGACCTCCTACGAGCAGTACTTC.

The chain employs TRBV6-5 and TRBJ1-2; TRBD1 aligns across 7 bases. Germline loops: CDR1 MNHEY, CDR2 SVGAGI. Losses at the gene ends were 4 bases for V and 3 bases for J; bases not matched to a gene: 8. The CDR3 extends over 15 amino acids. CDR3 coding DNA: TGTGCCAGCAGTTCATACAGGGGACCCGACTATGGCTACACCTTC. It codes for CASSSYRGPDYGYTF.

The chain employs TRBV4-1 and TRBJ2-2, with TRBD1 as a possible D gene (5 bases). Germline V gene lookup returns CDR1 MGHRA and CDR2 YSYEKL. There are 15 residues in the CDR3. V lost 1 base and J lost 2, with 8 bases in between. The chain's CDR3 is CASSQARGNTGELFF. In nucleotides, the CDR3 is TGCGCCAGCAGCCAAGCTAGGGGTAACACCGGGGAGCTGTTTTTT.

This clone has just a few counts. This sequence joins TRBV28 and TRBJ1-2; D is perhaps TRBD1 (5 bases). CDR1 and CDR2 (germline): MDHEN, SYDVKM. Trimming cost V 5 bases and J 5 bases, with 9 bases left between them. The CDR3 consists of 12 residues. As DNA, the CDR3 is TGTGCCAGCAGTGAACAGGCATATGGCTACACCTTC. Protein sequence: CASSEQAYGYTF.

The chain links TRBV18 to TRBJ2-7, with 7 bases fitting TRBD2. The V segment lost 3 bases and the J segment 1 base; nucleotides outside the gene matches: 6. The CDR3 consists of 15 residues. Germline values: CDR1 KGHSH, CDR2 LQKENI. The CDR3 loop reads CASSPREWVSYEQYF. The CDR3 nucleotides are TGTGCCAGCTCACCGCGGGAGTGGGTTTCCTACGAGCAGTACTTC.

This chain connects TRBV2 to TRBJ1-2; 9 nucleotides line up with TRBD1. V lost 10 bases to trimming and J lost 5 bases; unmatched junction nucleotides: 8. CDR1 SNHLY and CDR2 FYNNEI come from the germline V gene. CDR3 length equals 13 residues. The CDR3 DNA is TGTGCCACCCGGGACAGGGTTTGGTATGGCTACACCTTC. It is translated as CATRDRVWYGYTF.